The T cell receptor (beta chain) described here comes from a study of glioma-infiltrating T cells. Amplification of TCR alpha and beta CDR3 regions from RNA used iRepertoire nested multiplex PCR. One entry per CDR3 protein, called by TCRdb with MiXCR from the multiplex PCR reads. Among 150,000 to 200,000 distinct CDR3 sequences listed, more than 25% were seen once. Details on this clonotype: Its antigen is as yet unknown. The junction does not match germline at one end; this may be a read error.

The CDR3 is made up of 15 amino acids. Germline loops: CDR1 LGHNT, CDR2 FRNRAP. Whole-study findings and limits: Non-neoplastic patients had below-expected tissue-blood divergence, while all gliomas exceeded expectation. CDR3 overlap between tissue and blood was very small.

This sequence originates from a human donor with low-grade glioma or glioblastoma, undergoing nonglioma brain surgery, or in good health (not recorded which). The V and J genes are TRBV12-5 and TRBJ1-2; D gene ambiguous. The material sequenced was glioma tissue, nonneoplastic brain tissue, or PBMCs (not recorded which). CDR3 nucleotides: TGTGCTAGTGGTCCTTCCCCTATAGCTAACTATGTCTACACCTTC. Its translation: CASGPSPIANYVYTF.